Described below is a single T cell receptor (beta chain) sequence and its context. Germline CDR1 is KGHDR and CDR2 is SFDVKD. The CDR3 extends over 13 amino acids. V gave up 2 bases and J gave up 7 bases, with 10 bases separating them. This table comes from immunoSEQ multiplex PCR, and its TCRdb copy is limited to in-frame clones, with some not included. In the table there are approximately 50,000 clones, less than 90% of which are singletons. This sample is drawn from a study of blood T cell repertoires in COVID-19. Sequencing input: peripheral blood. V usage is TRBV24-1 and J usage is TRBJ1-2, with D unclear. The TCR comes from a human donor in a cohort sampled during active COVID-19. The CDR3 bases are TGTGCCACCAGTGATTCGGGGTTGGGTGGCTACACCTTC. It yields the protein CATSDSGLGGYTF.